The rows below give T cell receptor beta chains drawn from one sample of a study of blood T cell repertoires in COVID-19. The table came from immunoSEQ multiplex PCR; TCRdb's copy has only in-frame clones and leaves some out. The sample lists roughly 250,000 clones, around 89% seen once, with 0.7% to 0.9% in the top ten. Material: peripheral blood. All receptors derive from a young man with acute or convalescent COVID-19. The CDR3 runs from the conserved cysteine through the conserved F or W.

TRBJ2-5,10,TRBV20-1,CSGVSETQYF
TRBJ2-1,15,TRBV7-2,CASSPTRGGINEQFF
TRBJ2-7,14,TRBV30,CAFAPTGRPYEQYF
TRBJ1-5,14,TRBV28,CASIRGTANQPQHF
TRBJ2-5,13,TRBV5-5,CASNPGDQETQYF
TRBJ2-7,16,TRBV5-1,CASSLAPGGSSYEQYF
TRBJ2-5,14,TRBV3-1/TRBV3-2,CASSQVSGGPQQYF
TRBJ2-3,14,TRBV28,CASSLRGLRDTQYF
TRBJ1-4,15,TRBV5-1,CASSDRGLSNEKLFF
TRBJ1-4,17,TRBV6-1,CASSEALGSATNEKLFF
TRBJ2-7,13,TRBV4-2,CASSQRDISEQYF
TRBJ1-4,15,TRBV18,CASSPQGEGAEKLFF
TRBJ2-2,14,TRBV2,CASTRSGVVGELFF